One TCR beta chain is described in this entry. What it binds is not known. MiXCR was run by TCRdb on the 5' RACE reads, yielding one entry per CDR3 protein. Of a few hundred thousand distinct CDR3 sequences in the sample, approximately 20% are singletons; the top ten hold around 16%. The data are from a study of CD8 T cells in ankylosing spondylitis. The study's findings and limits: A TCR beta motif made of about 8 highly homologous variants seemed typical of ankylosing spondylitis blood. As reported, disease-linked clones showed significant enrichment in matched ankylosing spondylitis synovial fluid.

Sequencing was carried out using blood, either unsorted or a sorted T cell fraction (not recorded which). The source is a male donor with ankylosing spondylitis.

CDR3 sequence: CSAAGTGNQPQHF. The CDR3 DNA is TGCAGTGCCGCCGGGACAGGCAATCAGCCCCAGCATTTT. This chain connects TRBV20-1 to TRBJ1-5; 7 positions match TRBD1. The junction had 4 bases not matched to a gene; V was cut back by 6 bases and J by 2 bases. Germline CDR1 and CDR2: DFQATT and SNEGSKA (reference sequence). This CDR3 contains 13 residues.